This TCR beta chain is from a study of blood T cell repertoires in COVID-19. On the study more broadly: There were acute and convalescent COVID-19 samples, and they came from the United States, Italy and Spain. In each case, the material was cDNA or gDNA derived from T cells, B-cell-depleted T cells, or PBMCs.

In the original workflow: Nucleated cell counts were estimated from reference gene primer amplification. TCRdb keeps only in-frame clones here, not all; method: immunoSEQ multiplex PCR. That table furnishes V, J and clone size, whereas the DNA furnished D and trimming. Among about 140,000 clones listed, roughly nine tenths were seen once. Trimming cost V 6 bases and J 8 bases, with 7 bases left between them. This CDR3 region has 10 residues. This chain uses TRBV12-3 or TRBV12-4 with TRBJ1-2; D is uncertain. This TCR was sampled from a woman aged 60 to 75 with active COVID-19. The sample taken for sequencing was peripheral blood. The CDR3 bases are TGTGCCAGCAGCTCCGTCGGCTACACCTTC. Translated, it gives CASSSVGYTF.